These 18 T cell receptor beta chains were all obtained from the same sample, sequenced in a study of tumor-infiltrating lymphocytes in localized non-small cell lung cancer. Sequencing used immunoSEQ multiplex PCR; TCRdb keeps in-frame clones, though not all of them. The repertoire includes tens of thousands of clones, 70% to 90% of them detected once, and under 2.5% sits in the top ten. The sample consisted of lung tumor tissue. The source of these receptors is a human donor with non-small cell lung cancer.

V and J are TRBV5-6 and TRBJ1-2, with D possibly TRBD1 on 5 matching bases. The CDR3 spans 12 residues. Trimming took off 0 bases at V and 10 bases at J, with 10 bases between the two ends. From germline, CDR1 is SGHDT and CDR2 YYEEEE. CDR3 sequence reads: CASSLVDIDYTF. CDR3 DNA sequence: TGTGCCAGCAGCTTGGTGGACATCGACTACACCTTC.

The gene calls are TRBV7-2 and TRBJ2-5; D may be TRBD1 (6 bases). The germline V gene encodes CDR1 SGHTA and CDR2 FQGNSA. Trimming cost V 5 bases and J 3 bases, with 13 bases left between them. The CDR3 has 14 amino acids. CDR3 DNA: TGTGCCAGCAGCCCCACCCGGACAGAAGAGACCCAGTACTTC. It encodes CASSPTRTEETQYF.

The chain joins TRBV19 to TRBJ1-2; a weak D match, TRBD1 (5 bases). This CDR3 is 16 amino acids long. CDR1 and CDR2 from the germline V gene are LNHDA and SQIVND (reference sequence). The V end was cut by 0 bases, the J end by 3 bases, with 14 bases between. CDR3 bases: TGTGCCAGTAGTATAGAGATCAGGGCACTCGACTATGGCTACACCTTC. Translation: CASSIEIRALDYGYTF.

V usage is TRBV6-7 and J usage is TRBJ2-3; no firm D call. TRBV6-7 is placed among ORFs of uncertain function. V was cut by 5 bases and J by 8 bases, with 20 bases left in between. The CDR3 covers 15 residues. Here the CDR3 reads CASSHYSLGLGTQYF. DNA for the CDR3: TGTGCCAGCAGTCACTACTCACTGGGGTTGGGTACGCAGTATTTT.

The rearrangement joins TRBV5-4 to TRBJ2-3; 10 nucleotides match TRBD1. In germline, CDR1 is SGHNT, CDR2 YYREEE (reference sequence). The CDR3 contains 14 residues. V gave up 4 bases and J gave up 4 bases; unmatched junction bases: 3. The CDR3 DNA reads TGTGCCAGCAGCAACGGACAGGGGGCAGATACGCAGTATTTT. It codes for CASSNGQGADTQYF.

This rearrangement joins TRBV27 to TRBJ1-6, with 8 bases fitting TRBD1. V was clipped by 7 bases and J by 10 bases; unmatched bases: 9. Germline V lookup: CDR1 MNHEY, CDR2 SMNVEV (reference sequence). This CDR3 contains 14 residues. The CDR3 reads CASTRGDRYSPLHF. DNA of the CDR3: TGTGCCAGCACCAGAGGGGACAGGTACTCACCCCTCCACTTT.

In this sample, this clone turned up a few times. This sequence joins TRBV6-1 and TRBJ2-7; 8 bases are a match to TRBD1. The J segment lost 4 bases and the V segment lost 11 bases, leaving 10 bases of the junction unmatched. The CDR3 is 13 residues long. CDR1 and CDR2 from the germline V gene are MNHNS and SASEGT. DNA for the CDR3: TGTGCCGGATCCAGGGGGCGCGAATACGAGCAGTACTTC. This encodes CAGSRGREYEQYF.

The chain couples TRBV7-2 to TRBJ2-7; D remains ambiguous. This CDR3 region has 14 residues. The germline V and J ends were trimmed by 1 base and 3 bases, with 10 bases remaining between them. CDR1 is SGHTA, CDR2 FQGNSA, per germline. The CDR3 nucleotides read TGTGCCAGCAGCTTAGTAAGGTCTTTCTACGAGCAGTACTTC. Translation gives CASSLVRSFYEQYF.

This chain joins TRBV7-8 and TRBJ2-5; possibly TRBD1 for D (5 bases). The germline V and J ends were trimmed by 3 bases and 0 bases, with 14 bases remaining between them. Germline V lookup: CDR1 SGHVS, CDR2 FQNEAQ. This CDR3 region has 16 residues. CDR3 nucleotide sequence: TGTGCCAGCAGCTTGGGGCCTTCGTCGTACCAAGAGACCCAGTACTTC. Translating it yields CASSLGPSSYQETQYF.

This chain joins TRBV7-9 and TRBJ1-2; TRBD1 might be the D (6 bases). Germline-derived CDR1 and CDR2 are SEHNR and FQNEAQ (reference sequence). The CDR3 loop spans 16 amino acids. V was shortened by 4 bases and J by 4 bases, with 19 bases between the two germline ends. CDR3 coding DNA: TGTGCCAGCAGCTCGACCTTTTTCGAGGGGGGCTATGGCTACACCTTC. This codes for CASSSTFFEGGYGYTF.

This clone was picked up one time. The V and J genes are TRBV5-1 and TRBJ2-7; TRBD1 matches 8 bases. Germline CDR1 and CDR2: SGHRS and YFSETQ. V lost 0 bases, J lost 6 bases, and 11 bases stayed unmatched. This CDR3 comprises 16 residues. The chain's CDR3 is CASSLAVAGGFSEQYF. CDR3 sequence (DNA): TGCGCCAGCAGCTTGGCCGTCGCAGGGGGCTTTTCCGAGCAGTACTTC. The full variable domain, with the rest looked up from reference TRBV5-1 and TRBJ2-7, is KAGVTQTPRYLIKTRGQQVTLSCSPISGHRSVSWYQQTPGQGLQFLFEYFSETQRNKGNFPGRFSGRQFSNSRSEMNVSTLELGDSALYLCASSLAVAGGFSEQYFGPGTRLTVT.

In DNA form, the CDR3 reads TGTGCCAGCAGTCACAGGGTGGATCAGCCCCAGCATTTT. It codes for CASSHRVDQPQHF. The V gene is TRBV6-5, the J gene TRBJ1-5; tentative D call: TRBD1 (6 bases). The CDR3 totals 13 residues. Germline CDR1 reads MNHEY; CDR2 reads SVGAGI. V was shortened by 5 bases and J by 5 bases, with 10 bases between the two germline ends.

The chain employs TRBV7-9 and TRBJ1-2; TRBD1 matches 8 bases. CDR3 size: 18 residues. V trimming: 6 bases; J trimming: 7 bases; junction bases outside the gene matches: 22. CDR1 SEHNR and CDR2 FQNEAQ come from the germline V gene (reference sequence). The CDR3 region has the DNA TGTGCCAGCAGTCTAGTATTGGGACAGGATCTTAACTATGGTGGCTACACCTTC. Translation gives CASSLVLGQDLNYGGYTF.

This clone was recorded only once. CDR3 residues: CASSGFHEQYF. Here the CDR3 DNA reads TGTGCCAGCAGTGGATTCCACGAGCAGTACTTC. The chain carries TRBV25-1 and TRBJ2-7; D is undetermined. V was trimmed by 4 bases and J by 5 bases, leaving 6 bases between them. Germline V gene sequence: CDR1 MGHDK, CDR2 SYGVNS. CDR3 length: 11 amino acids.

The chain recombines TRBV7-9 with TRBJ1-2; 9 bases align to TRBD1. The V gene's germline CDR1 is SEHNR and CDR2 FQNEAQ (reference sequence). This CDR3 spans 14 amino acids. The V and J ends lost 4 bases and 6 bases, in that order; junction bases with no gene match: 6. The CDR3 DNA reads as TGTGCCAGCAGCTCAACGACAGGGGGGGATGGCTACACCTTC. Its translation is CASSSTTGGDGYTF. The variable domain in full, completed from reference TRBV7-9 and TRBJ1-2, reads DTGVSQNPRHKITKRGQNVTFRCDPISEHNRLYWYRQTLGQGPEFLTYFQNEAQLEKSRLLSDRFSAERPKGSFSTLEIQRTEQGDSAMYLCASSSTTGGDGYTFGSGTRLTVV.

V usage is TRBV18 and J usage is TRBJ2-5, with TRBD2 matching over 11 bases. The CDR3 has 19 amino acids. Germline V CDR1 and CDR2: KGHSH, LQKENI. With V trimmed by 2 bases and J by 2 bases, 13 bases remained unmatched. CDR3 loop: CASSPTPTRLAGPQETQYF. Written as DNA, the CDR3 is TGTGCCAGCTCACCAACTCCGACTAGACTAGCGGGGCCGCAAGAGACCCAGTACTTC. The variable domain in full, with the rest retrieved from reference TRBV18 and TRBJ2-5, is NAGVMQNPRHLVRRRGQEARLRCSPMKGHSHVYWYRQLPEEGLKFMVYLQKENIIDESGMPKERFSAEFPKEGPSILRIQQVVRGDSAAYFCASSPTPTRLAGPQETQYFGPGTRLLVL.

This clone is a singleton in its sample. The chain recombines TRBV28 with TRBJ2-7; D is unclear. In germline, CDR1 is MDHEN, CDR2 SYDVKM. Between the trimmed V and J ends, which lost 3 bases and 5 bases, there was a span of 11 bases. The CDR3 is 13 residues long. As DNA, the CDR3 is TGTGCCAGCAGTTTCCTGCATGGGAACGAGCAGTACTTC. Protein sequence: CASSFLHGNEQYF.

The rearrangement joins TRBV19 to TRBJ1-5; D is uncertain. This CDR3 has 15 amino acids. From germline, CDR1 is LNHDA and CDR2 SQIVND (reference sequence). V was clipped by 10 bases and J by 2 bases, with 18 bases between them. CDR3 sequence: CATFGRGYGNQPQHF. CDR3 bases: TGTGCCACCTTCGGGAGAGGGTATGGCAATCAGCCCCAGCATTTT.